This is a list of T cell receptor beta chains from one sample in a study of cytomegalovirus exposure and HLA in healthy donors. The protocol was immunoSEQ multiplex PCR, while the TCRdb copy is restricted to in-frame clones and leaves out a portion. The sample gives a few hundred thousand clones, about 90% of which show up once; roughly 3% is in the top ten. Source material: PBMCs. Receptor source: a woman aged 25 to 39 in good health and CMV-seronegative. Both conserved end residues are part of each CDR3. A D gene is named only where the DNA matches it firmly. Clone sizes are given selectively: once, few, many, or a class where the clone is expanded.

J gene | D gene | clone size | V gene | CDR3 DNA | CDR3 protein
TRBJ2-7 | TRBD1 | once | TRBV28 | TGTGCCAGCAGCCGGGACAGGGTAGACGAGCAGTACTTC | CASSRDRVDEQYF
TRBJ2-7 | . | . | TRBV27 | TGTGCCAGCAGTTATAGGTCGTCTTACTACGAGCAGTACTTC | CASSYRSSYYEQYF
TRBJ2-7 | TRBD2 | . | TRBV5-4 | TGTGCCAGCAGCTTGGGCGCAGGGACTAGCTGGGAGCCTGAGCAGTACTTC | CASSLGAGTSWEPEQYF
TRBJ2-1 | TRBD1 | . | TRBV9 | TGTGCCAGCAGCCCAAGACAGGGACCCTCCTACAATGAGCAGTTCTTC | CASSPRQGPSYNEQFF
TRBJ2-5 | TRBD1 | . | TRBV6-5 | TGTGCCAGCAGACAGGGGCTGCAAGAGACCCAGTACTTC | CASRQGLQETQYF
TRBJ2-7 | . | once | TRBV15 | TGTGCCACCAGCAGGGGCAGGGGAGGGTCCTACGAGCAGTACTTC | CATSRGRGGSYEQYF
TRBJ2-5 | . | . | TRBV28 | TGTGCCAGCAGTTTCTTTGCGGAACAAGAGACCCAGTACTTC | CASSFFAEQETQYF
TRBJ1-5 | . | . | TRBV5-6 | TGTGCCAGCAGTATGATGAATCAGCCCCAGCATTTT | CASSMMNQPQHF
TRBJ2-1 | TRBD1 | . | TRBV28 | TGTGCCAGCAGTGCCATGGGGCAGGGGGTGCGGAATGAGCAGTTCTTC | CASSAMGQGVRNEQFF
TRBJ2-1 | TRBD1 | once | TRBV27 | TGTGCCAGCAGTTTATACTGGGACAGGGAGCAGTTCTTC | CASSLYWDREQFF
TRBJ2-7 | TRBD2 | . | TRBV4-1 | TGCGCCAGCAGCCAACTAGCGGGAGTTAGGGAGCAGTACTTC | CASSQLAGVREQYF
TRBJ2-1 | . | . | TRBV5-1 | TGCGCCAGCAGCTTGGGTCCCGGGAACAATGAGCAGTTCTTC | CASSLGPGNNEQFF
TRBJ1-5 | . | . | TRBV4-1 | TGCGCCAGCAGCCGCCAAGGGGGGGGCAATCAGCCCCAGCATTTT | CASSRQGGGNQPQHF
TRBJ1-1 | . | . | TRBV28 | TGTGCCAGCAGGCCCCTAGCGGTGAACACTGAAGCTTTCTTT | CASRPLAVNTEAFF
TRBJ2-2 | TRBD2 | . | TRBV7-3 | TGTGCCAGCAGGACGGGAGGGACGAACACCGGGGAGCTGTTTTTT | CASRTGGTNTGELFF